This T cell receptor beta chain is drawn from a study of blood T cell repertoires in COVID-19 (dated by TCRdb to about 2020). Study-wide context: The collaborator samples originated in the United States, Italy and Spain and spanned the acute and convalescent phases of COVID-19. The prospective study material was composed of cDNA or gDNA derived from T cells, B-cell-depleted T cells, or PBMCs. Subjects who had been exposed to COVID-19, were actively infected with it, or had recovered from it provided the deeply sampled blood TCRbeta repertoires that made up the dataset. A freely available public database, intended as a resource for researchers studying the immune response to SARS-CoV-2, is where the repertoires were released. Samples were obtained from the ongoing ImmuneRACE study (first 160 participants) and from 1,254 subjects provided by 6 global collaborators. Sample metadata almost always included a de-identified subject ID, COVID-19 status, age in years and sex. HLA class I and class II types, where available, came from metadata supplied by the sample provider rather than from assay-based typing. Paper-wide results and their limitations: How much clinical and demographic metadata was included differed by source and by participant, and the metadata was provided uncurated.

The immunoSEQ Assay, a bias-controlled multiplex PCR, was used to amplify TCRbeta CDR3 regions from genomic DNA. In the original analysis: Nucleated cell counts per sample were estimated from amplification of reference gene primers within the assay. To quantify the absolute abundance of each unique TCRbeta CDR3 rearrangement, sequence reads were collapsed and filtered. For each sample, productive Simpson clonality was calculated as the square root of Simpson's diversity index over productive rearrangements. TCRdb holds this immuneACCESS table with in-frame rearrangements only. Some clones are missing; in checked studies, unresolved V genes explain under half, and the rest has no known cause. V, J and clone size derive from that table, while D and trimming were established from the DNA sequence. The sample data list around 200,000 clones, and more than 80% of these were observed just once. The ten largest account for over 9.5% of the sample.

Collaborating institutions collected whole blood in K2EDTA tubes following their own protocols. Collaborator samples were shipped for TCRbeta analysis as frozen whole blood, isolated PBMCs, or DNA extracted from either sample type. Comments on this clone: This receptor's antigen is unknown. The input lacks base qualities; no much larger clone sits a single base away.

Measured from the cysteine to the phenylalanine, the CDR3 is 14 residues long. Only CDR3 DNA remains: 42 bases, in frame from the first base. Via the germline V gene, CDR1 is SGDLS and CDR2 YYNGEE. V loses 3 bases at its end and J loses 6 bases; junction bases beyond the gene matches: 4. Sequenced sample: peripheral blood. Recombination linked TRBV9 to TRBJ2-1; a stretch of 9 junction bases matches TRBD2. The clonotype originates from an elderly woman with acute or convalescent COVID-19. This receptor carries the CDR3 CASSGGLAGNEQFF. The bases are TGTGCCAGCAGCGGGGGACTAGCAGGCAATGAGCAGTTCTTC.